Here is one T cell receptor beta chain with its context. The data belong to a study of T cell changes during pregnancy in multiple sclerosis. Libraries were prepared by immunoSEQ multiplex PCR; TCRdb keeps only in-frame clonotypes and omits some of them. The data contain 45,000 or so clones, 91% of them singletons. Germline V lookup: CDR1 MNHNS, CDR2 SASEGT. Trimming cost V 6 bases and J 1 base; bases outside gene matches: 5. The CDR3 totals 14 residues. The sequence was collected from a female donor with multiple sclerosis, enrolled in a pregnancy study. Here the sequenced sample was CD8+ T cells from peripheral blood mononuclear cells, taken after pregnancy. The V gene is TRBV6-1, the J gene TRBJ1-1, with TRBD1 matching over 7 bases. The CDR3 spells CASREGARNTEAFF. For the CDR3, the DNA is TGTGCCAGCAGGGAGGGGGCGAGGAACACTGAAGCTTTCTTT.